The 5 T cell receptor beta chains below come from one sample, sequenced in a study of T-cell memory formation after mild COVID-19. TCRdb reprocessed the 5' RACE reads via MiXCR and lists one record per CDR3 protein. The data hold 450,000 to 650,000 distinct CDR3 sequences, with roughly 22% observed a single time. Sample: PBMCs or a T cell subset sorted from them (not recorded which). All receptors derive from an adult woman who had mild COVID-19 (a few samples of this study predate the infection). Cell type and time point are not known.

This clonotype was picked up a small number of times. V and J are TRBV4-1 and TRBJ1-6, with unresolved D. This CDR3 is built from 15 residues. V lost 1 base, J lost 7 bases, and 11 bases lay in between. Germline V lookup: CDR1 MGHRA, CDR2 YSYEKL. In nucleotides, the CDR3 is TGCGCCAGCAGCCAAGCTACGATTACGAATTCACCCCTCCACTTT. This sequence encodes CASSQATITNSPLHF.

This clonotype was observed a few times. This chain connects TRBV18 to TRBJ2-2; no firm D call. The CDR3 is 12 residues long. CDR1 is KGHSH and CDR2 is LQKENI in the germline V gene. V lost 3 bases, J lost 6 bases, and 5 bases lay in between. The CDR3 bases are TGTGCCAGCTCACCGATGGCCGGGGAGCTGTTTTTT. It yields the protein CASSPMAGELFF.

The CDR3 DNA is TGTGCCAGCAGGTCACGGGAGGGTGAAAAACTGTTTTTT. It specifies CASRSREGEKLFF. This chain connects TRBV12-3 or TRBV12-4 to TRBJ1-4; D unclear. This CDR3 has 13 amino acids. V lost 6 bases and J 7 bases, leaving 12 bases between the germline ends.

The chain uses TRBV6-5 and TRBJ1-2, with D maybe TRBD1 (5 bases). The germline V gene has CDR1 MNHEY and CDR2 SVGAGI. There are 14 residues in the CDR3. The germline V and J ends were trimmed by 6 bases and 4 bases, with 15 bases remaining between them. This CDR3 reads CASRSRVLTYGYTF. CDR3 DNA: TGTGCCAGCAGGTCCAGGGTATTGACCTATGGCTACACCTTC.

There are a few counts of this clonotype. In nucleotides, the CDR3 is TGCAGTGCTAGGTCAGCGGGGGTCTACAATGAGCAGTTCTTC. Translated, it gives CSARSAGVYNEQFF. The chain employs TRBV20-1 and TRBJ2-1, with 8 bases fitting TRBD2. Germline loops: CDR1 DFQATT, CDR2 SNEGSKA (reference sequence). V shed 3 bases and J 3 bases; nucleotides not matched to a gene: 4. CDR3 length equals 14 residues.